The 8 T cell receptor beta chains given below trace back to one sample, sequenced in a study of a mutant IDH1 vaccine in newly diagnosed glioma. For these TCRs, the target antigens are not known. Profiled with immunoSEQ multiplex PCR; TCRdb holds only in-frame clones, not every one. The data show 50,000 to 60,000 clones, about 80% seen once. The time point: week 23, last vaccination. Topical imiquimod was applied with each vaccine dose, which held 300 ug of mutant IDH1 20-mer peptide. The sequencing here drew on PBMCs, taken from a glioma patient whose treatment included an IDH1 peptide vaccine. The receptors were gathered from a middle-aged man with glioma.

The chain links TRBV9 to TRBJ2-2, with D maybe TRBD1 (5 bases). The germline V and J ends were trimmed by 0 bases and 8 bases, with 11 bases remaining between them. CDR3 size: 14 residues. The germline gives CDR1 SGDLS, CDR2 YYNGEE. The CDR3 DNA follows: TGTGCCAGCAGCGTAGCCCCAAAGGGGGGGGAGCTGTTTTTT. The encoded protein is CASSVAPKGGELFF.

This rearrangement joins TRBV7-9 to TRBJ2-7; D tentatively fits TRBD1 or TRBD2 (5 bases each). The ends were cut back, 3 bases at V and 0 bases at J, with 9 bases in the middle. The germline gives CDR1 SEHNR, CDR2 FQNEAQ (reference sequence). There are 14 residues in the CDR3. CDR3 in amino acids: CASSFGASSYEQYF. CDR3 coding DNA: TGTGCCAGCAGCTTCGGGGCAAGCTCCTACGAGCAGTACTTC.

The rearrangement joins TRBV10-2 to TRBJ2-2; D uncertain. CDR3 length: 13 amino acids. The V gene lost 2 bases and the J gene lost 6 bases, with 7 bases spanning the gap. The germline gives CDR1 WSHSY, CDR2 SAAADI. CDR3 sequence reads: CASSEMRPGELFF. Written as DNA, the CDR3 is TGCGCCAGCAGTGAGATGAGGCCCGGGGAGCTGTTTTTT.

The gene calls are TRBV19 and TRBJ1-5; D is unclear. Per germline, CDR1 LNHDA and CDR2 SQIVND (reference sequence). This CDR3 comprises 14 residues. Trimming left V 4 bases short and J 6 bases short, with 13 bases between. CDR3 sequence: CASSNIREGQPQHF. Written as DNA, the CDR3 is TGTGCCAGTAGTAATATAAGGGAAGGTCAGCCCCAGCATTTT.

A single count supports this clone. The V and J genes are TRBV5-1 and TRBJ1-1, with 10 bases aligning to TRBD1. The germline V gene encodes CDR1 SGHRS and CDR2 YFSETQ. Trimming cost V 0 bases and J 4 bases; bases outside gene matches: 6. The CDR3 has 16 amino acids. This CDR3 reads CASSLGTGGLGTEAFF. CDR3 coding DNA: TGCGCCAGCAGCTTGGGGACAGGGGGATTGGGCACTGAAGCTTTCTTT. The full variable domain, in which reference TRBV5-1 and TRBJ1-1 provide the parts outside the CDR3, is KAGVTQTPRYLIKTRGQQVTLSCSPISGHRSVSWYQQTPGQGLQFLFEYFSETQRNKGNFPGRFSGRQFSNSRSEMNVSTLELGDSALYLCASSLGTGGLGTEAFFGQGTRLTVV.

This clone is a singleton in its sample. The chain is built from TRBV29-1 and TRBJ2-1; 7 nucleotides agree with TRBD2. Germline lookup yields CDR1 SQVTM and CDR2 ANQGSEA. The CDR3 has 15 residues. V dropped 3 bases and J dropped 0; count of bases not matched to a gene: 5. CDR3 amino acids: CSVDNGGSSYNEQFF. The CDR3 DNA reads TGCAGCGTTGATAACGGGGGGTCCTCCTACAATGAGCAGTTCTTC.

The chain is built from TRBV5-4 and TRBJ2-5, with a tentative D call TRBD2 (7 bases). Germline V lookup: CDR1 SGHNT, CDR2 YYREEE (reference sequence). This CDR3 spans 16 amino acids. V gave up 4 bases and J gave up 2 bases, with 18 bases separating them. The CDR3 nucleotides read TGTGCCAGCAGCCCCCCGGGGAGGGGGGGGCAAGAGACCCAGTACTTC. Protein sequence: CASSPPGRGGQETQYF.

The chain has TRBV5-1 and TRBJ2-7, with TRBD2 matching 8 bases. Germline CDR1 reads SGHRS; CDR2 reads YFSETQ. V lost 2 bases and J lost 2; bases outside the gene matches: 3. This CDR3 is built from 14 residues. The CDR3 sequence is CASSFGSGTYEQYF. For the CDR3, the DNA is TGCGCCAGCAGCTTCGGTAGCGGGACCTACGAGCAGTACTTC.